These T cell receptor beta chains were read from a single sample in a study of T cell responses to AZD1222 COVID-19 vaccine. Libraries were prepared by immunoSEQ multiplex PCR; TCRdb keeps only in-frame clonotypes and omits some of them. The table has roughly 150,000 clones, about 83% seen once. The sequencing here drew on peripheral blood, taken 28 days after the second AZD1222 dose. These receptors came from an adult who received the AZD1222 COVID-19 vaccine. The CDR3 runs from the conserved cysteine through the conserved F or W. Each record gives: clone size, D gene, J gene, V gene, CDR3 protein. D genes are given only for firm matches. Clone size is stated in some rows and not others, as once, few, many or a class when expanded.

clone_size: -
d_call: TRBD1
j_call: TRBJ1-1
v_call: TRBV7-2
cdr3_aa: CASSQGVLNTEAFF

clone_size: -
d_call: -
j_call: TRBJ2-7
v_call: TRBV5-4
cdr3_aa: CASSLEGGFPLYEQYF

clone_size: -
d_call: -
j_call: TRBJ2-1
v_call: TRBV5-1
cdr3_aa: CASSLAGAGEQFF

clone_size: few
d_call: TRBD1
j_call: TRBJ1-1
v_call: TRBV27
cdr3_aa: CASSATRTGLLNTEAFF

clone_size: few
d_call: TRBD1
j_call: TRBJ2-7
v_call: TRBV5-1
cdr3_aa: CASSFQGQGANEQYF

clone_size: -
d_call: TRBD1
j_call: TRBJ1-1
v_call: TRBV18
cdr3_aa: CASSQQGPANTEAFF

clone_size: -
d_call: -
j_call: TRBJ2-2
v_call: TRBV6-5
cdr3_aa: CASSTRGANTGELFF

clone_size: -
d_call: TRBD1
j_call: TRBJ2-1
v_call: TRBV10-3
cdr3_aa: CAISESGTGHNEQFF

clone_size: once
d_call: TRBD2
j_call: TRBJ2-2
v_call: TRBV19
cdr3_aa: CASRKRGPNTGELFF

clone_size: once
d_call: -
j_call: TRBJ1-5
v_call: TRBV19
cdr3_aa: CASTRTHLSNQPQHF

clone_size: -
d_call: -
j_call: TRBJ2-1
v_call: TRBV3-1/TRBV3-2
cdr3_aa: CASSQASNEQFF

clone_size: -
d_call: -
j_call: TRBJ2-7
v_call: TRBV27
cdr3_aa: CASSVSSGTAYEQYF

clone_size: -
d_call: -
j_call: TRBJ2-6
v_call: TRBV13
cdr3_aa: CASRSTGGANVLTF

clone_size: -
d_call: -
j_call: TRBJ2-5
v_call: TRBV5-6
cdr3_aa: CASSSDEETQYF

clone_size: -
d_call: -
j_call: TRBJ1-5
v_call: TRBV7-2
cdr3_aa: CASSLQTSNQPQHF

clone_size: -
d_call: -
j_call: TRBJ2-5
v_call: TRBV5-1
cdr3_aa: CASRLGIEETQYF

clone_size: once
d_call: -
j_call: TRBJ1-3
v_call: TRBV2
cdr3_aa: CASSGGKSLGNTIYF

clone_size: -
d_call: TRBD2
j_call: TRBJ2-2
v_call: TRBV3-1/TRBV3-2
cdr3_aa: CASSLTSGGAAELFF

clone_size: -
d_call: -
j_call: TRBJ2-3
v_call: TRBV7-6
cdr3_aa: CASSPEGNTDTQYF

clone_size: once
d_call: -
j_call: TRBJ2-7
v_call: TRBV7-9
cdr3_aa: CASSPLGAYEQYF

clone_size: -
d_call: -
j_call: TRBJ2-2
v_call: TRBV7-9
cdr3_aa: CASSLGTNPGELFF

clone_size: -
d_call: -
j_call: TRBJ1-1
v_call: TRBV5-6
cdr3_aa: CASSFGGNTEAFF

clone_size: once
d_call: TRBD1
j_call: TRBJ2-1
v_call: TRBV27
cdr3_aa: CASIPNSGQGVNEQFF

clone_size: -
d_call: TRBD1
j_call: TRBJ1-2
v_call: TRBV12-5
cdr3_aa: CASGTGTGDGYTF

clone_size: -
d_call: -
j_call: TRBJ2-3
v_call: TRBV2
cdr3_aa: CASTLTSSDTQYF

clone_size: -
d_call: -
j_call: TRBJ1-1
v_call: TRBV29-1
cdr3_aa: CSVGYRADTEAFF

clone_size: -
d_call: -
j_call: TRBJ2-5
v_call: TRBV6-2/TRBV6-3
cdr3_aa: CASSLTQETQYF

clone_size: -
d_call: -
j_call: TRBJ1-3
v_call: TRBV4-3
cdr3_aa: CASSQDWGYSGNTIYF

clone_size: -
d_call: -
j_call: TRBJ2-2
v_call: TRBV18
cdr3_aa: CASSLIGGPLNTGELFF

clone_size: -
d_call: -
j_call: TRBJ1-3
v_call: TRBV6-1
cdr3_aa: CASSRDGASGNTIYF

clone_size: -
d_call: -
j_call: TRBJ1-1
v_call: TRBV29-1
cdr3_aa: CSVEGTWGDGEAFF

clone_size: -
d_call: -
j_call: TRBJ2-7
v_call: TRBV19
cdr3_aa: CASSSQGPYEQYF